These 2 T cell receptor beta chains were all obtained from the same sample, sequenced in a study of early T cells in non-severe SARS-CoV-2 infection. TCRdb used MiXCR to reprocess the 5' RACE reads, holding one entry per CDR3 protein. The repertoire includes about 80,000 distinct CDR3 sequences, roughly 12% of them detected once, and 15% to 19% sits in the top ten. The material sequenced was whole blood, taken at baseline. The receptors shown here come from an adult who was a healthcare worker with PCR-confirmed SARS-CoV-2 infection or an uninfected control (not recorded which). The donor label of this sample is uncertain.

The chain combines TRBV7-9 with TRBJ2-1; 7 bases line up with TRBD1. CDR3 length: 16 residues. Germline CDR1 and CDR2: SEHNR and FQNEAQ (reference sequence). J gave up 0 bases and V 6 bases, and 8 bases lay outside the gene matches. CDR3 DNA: TGTGCCAGCAGTCCGGCAAAGGGGGCCTCCTACAATGAGCAGTTCTTC. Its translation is CASSPAKGASYNEQFF. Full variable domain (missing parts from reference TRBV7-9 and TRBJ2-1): DTGVSQNPRHKITKRGQNVTFRCDPISEHNRLYWYRQTLGQGPEFLTYFQNEAQLEKSRLLSDRFSAERPKGSFSTLEIQRTEQGDSAMYLCASSPAKGASYNEQFFGPGTRLTVL.

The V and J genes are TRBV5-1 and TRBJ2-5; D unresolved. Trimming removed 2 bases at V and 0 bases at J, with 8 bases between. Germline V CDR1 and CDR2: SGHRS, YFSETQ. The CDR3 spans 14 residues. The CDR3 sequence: CASSLHGHQETQYF. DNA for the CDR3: TGCGCCAGCAGCTTACACGGACACCAAGAGACCCAGTACTTC.